The 8 T cell receptor beta chains below were found in one sample sequenced in a study of human T cells and chemical hapten exposure. Total RNA was isolated from whole blood that had not been fractionated. TCRdb re-called the 5' RACE reads with MiXCR, one entry per CDR3 protein. Of around 80,000 distinct CDR3 sequences in the sample, approximately 16% were seen once. All receptors come from a female donor in good health.

Many counts were recorded for this clonotype. The genes are TRBV6-5 and TRBJ1-1, with a tentative D call TRBD1 (5 bases). Germline V lookup: CDR1 MNHEY, CDR2 SVGAGI. The CDR3 spans 16 residues. The ends were cut back, 2 bases at V and 4 bases at J, with 17 bases in the middle. The CDR3 reads CASSYNFDAGGTEAFF. The CDR3 DNA is TGTGCCAGCAGTTACAATTTTGACGCCGGGGGCACTGAAGCTTTCTTT.

This clonotype has at least ten counts. The rearrangement links TRBV20-1 to TRBJ1-2; tentative D call: TRBD1 (6 bases). The CDR3 extends over 15 amino acids. Germline V lookup: CDR1 DFQATT, CDR2 SNEGSKA (reference sequence). The CDR3 DNA reads TGCAGGCCCGAGGGTTCAGGGGAGTCTAACTATGGCTACACCTTC. Protein product: CRPEGSGESNYGYTF.

The chain carries TRBV6-5 and TRBJ1-1; 9 bases are shared with TRBD1. Per germline, CDR1 MNHEY and CDR2 SVGAGI. The length of the CDR3 is 16 residues. J was trimmed by 7 bases and V by 1 base; bases with no gene match: 10. CDR3 sequence: CASSYWGQGRLDEAFF. The CDR3 DNA reads TGTGCCAGCAGTTACTGGGGACAGGGACGTCTGGATGAAGCTTTCTTT.

This clonotype was counted between two and nine times. The rearrangement uses TRBV20-1 and TRBJ2-7; the D is unclear. Trimming left V 0 bases short and J 4 bases short, with 19 bases between. Looked up from germline, CDR1 is DFQATT and CDR2 is SNEGSKA (reference sequence). This CDR3 region has 16 residues. The CDR3 sequence: CSARDALAGDDYEQYF. CDR3 coding DNA: TGCAGTGCTAGAGATGCCTTAGCTGGAGACGATTACGAGCAGTACTTC.

This sequence joins TRBV6-6 and TRBJ2-5; 11 nucleotides align to TRBD2. This CDR3 has 14 residues. The V gene's germline CDR1 is MNHNY and CDR2 SVGAGI (reference sequence). Trimming at V came to 5 bases and at J to 3 bases, leaving 2 bases not matched to a gene. The CDR3 loop reads CASSPTSGEETQYF. In DNA form, the CDR3 reads TGTGCCAGCAGTCCGACTAGCGGGGAAGAGACCCAGTACTTC.

By proportion, this clonotype is medium-sized. V and J are TRBV7-2 and TRBJ1-1, with D unresolved. CDR1 and CDR2 (germline): SGHTA, FQGNSA. Trimming shortened V by 5 bases and J by 1 base, and 8 bases separated the two germline ends. The length of the CDR3 is 13 residues. CDR3 amino acids: CASSLQTNTEAFF. DNA of the CDR3: TGTGCCAGCAGCCTACAAACGAACACTGAAGCTTTCTTT.

CDR3 loop: CASSQEWTGVMAEAFF. CDR3 DNA: TGTGCCAGCAGCCAAGAGTGGACAGGGGTTATGGCTGAAGCTTTCTTT. The chain couples TRBV4-2 to TRBJ1-1; 9 nucleotides align to TRBD1. This CDR3 comprises 16 residues. J gave up 6 bases and V 0 bases, and 8 bases lay outside the gene matches. From germline, CDR1 is LGHNA and CDR2 YNFKEQ.

The chain joins TRBV20-1 to TRBJ1-2; D gene unclear. Trimming took off 3 bases at V and 4 bases at J, with 15 bases between the two ends. The CDR3 spans 14 residues. CDR1 is DFQATT, CDR2 SNEGSKA, per germline (reference sequence). This CDR3 is CSASQLGNSYGYTF. The CDR3 DNA follows: TGCAGTGCTAGTCAACTGGGGAACAGCTATGGCTACACCTTC.